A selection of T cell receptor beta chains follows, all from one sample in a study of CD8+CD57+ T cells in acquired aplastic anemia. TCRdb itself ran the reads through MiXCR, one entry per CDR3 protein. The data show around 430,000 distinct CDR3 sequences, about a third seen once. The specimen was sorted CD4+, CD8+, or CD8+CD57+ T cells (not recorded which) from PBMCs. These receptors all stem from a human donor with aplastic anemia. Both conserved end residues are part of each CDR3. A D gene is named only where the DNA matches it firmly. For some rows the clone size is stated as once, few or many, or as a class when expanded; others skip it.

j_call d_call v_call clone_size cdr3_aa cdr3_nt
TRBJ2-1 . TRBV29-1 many CSVELYNEQFF TGCAGCGTTGAACTCTACAATGAGCAGTTCTTC
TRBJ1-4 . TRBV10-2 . CTSSRGGQEKLFF TGCACCAGCAGCCGCGGGGGGCAAGAAAAACTGTTTTTT
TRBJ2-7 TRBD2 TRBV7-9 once CASRMGTSVTYEQYF TGTGCCAGCAGGATGGGGACTAGCGTAACCTACGAGCAGTACTTC
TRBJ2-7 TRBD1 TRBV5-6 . CASSSGQGIPYEQYF TGTGCCAGCAGCTCGGGACAGGGGATACCCTACGAGCAGTACTTC
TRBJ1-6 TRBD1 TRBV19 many CASSPGGTGEASPLHF TGTGCCAGTAGTCCCGGGGGGACAGGGGAGGCTTCACCCCTCCACTTT
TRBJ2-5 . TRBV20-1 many CSEGQRQQETQYF TGCAGTGAAGGACAGCGTCAACAGGAGACCCAGTACTTC
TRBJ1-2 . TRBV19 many CATRGLEGRPYGYTF TGTGCCACCAGAGGGTTAGAGGGTCGCCCCTATGGCTACACCTTC
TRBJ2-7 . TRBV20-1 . CSARTHSAYEQYF TGCAGTGCTCGTACTCATAGTGCCTACGAGCAGTACTTC
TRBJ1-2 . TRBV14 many CASSQRGALNYGYTF TGTGCCAGCAGCCAGCGGGGGGCCCTTAACTATGGCTACACCTTC
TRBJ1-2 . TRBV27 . CASSFLGGHYGYTF TGTGCCAGCAGTTTTCTCGGGGGGCATTATGGCTACACCTTC
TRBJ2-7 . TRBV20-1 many CSASGTPSYEQYF TGCAGTGCTTCCGGGACTCCTTCCTACGAGCAGTACTTC
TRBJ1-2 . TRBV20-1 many CSARASSGDYGYTF TGCAGTGCTAGAGCGAGCTCGGGGGACTATGGCTACACCTTC
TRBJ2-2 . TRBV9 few CASSVEPTGELFF TGTGCCAGCAGCGTAGAACCCACCGGGGAGCTGTTTTTT
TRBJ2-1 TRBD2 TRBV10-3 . CAISGLAGGKYNEQFF TGTGCCATCAGTGGATTAGCGGGGGGGAAATACAATGAGCAGTTCTTC
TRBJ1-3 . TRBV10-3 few CASKVTLSGNTIYF TGTGCCAGCAAAGTAACTTTATCTGGAAACACCATATATTTT
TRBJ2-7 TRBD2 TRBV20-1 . CSARDLSGGLSYEQYF TGCAGTGCTAGAGATCTGAGCGGGGGGCTCTCCTACGAGCAGTACTTC
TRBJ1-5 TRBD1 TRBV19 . CASSPGQGRGNQPQHF TGTGCCAGTAGTCCCGGACAGGGCAGAGGCAATCAGCCCCAGCATTTT
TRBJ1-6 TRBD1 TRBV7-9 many CASSLTMGQGDNSPLHF TGTGCCAGCAGCTTAACTATGGGACAGGGGGACAATTCACCCCTCCACTTT
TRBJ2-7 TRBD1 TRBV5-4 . CASSTPGTGDREQYF TGTGCCAGCAGCACCCCCGGGACAGGGGACCGGGAGCAGTACTTC
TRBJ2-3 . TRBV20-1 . CSARRRTAHTDTQYF TGCAGTGCTAGAAGACGGACAGCCCACACAGATACGCAGTATTTT
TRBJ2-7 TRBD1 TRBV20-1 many CSATGGGDYEQYF TGCAGTGCTACAGGGGGCGGGGACTACGAGCAGTACTTC
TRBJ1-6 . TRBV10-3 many CAISDREMRSPLHF TGTGCCATCAGTGACAGGGAAATGAGGTCACCCCTCCACTTT
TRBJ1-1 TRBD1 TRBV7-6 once CASSLGTGGWNTEAFF TGTGCCAGCAGCTTAGGGACAGGGGGCTGGAACACTGAAGCTTTCTTT
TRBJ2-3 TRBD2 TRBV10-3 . CASKVAGSTDTQYF TGTGCCAGCAAGGTAGCGGGTAGCACAGATACGCAGTATTTT
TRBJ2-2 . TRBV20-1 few CSAALRGSTGELFF TGCAGTGCGGCGCTCAGGGGTTCCACCGGGGAGCTGTTTTTT
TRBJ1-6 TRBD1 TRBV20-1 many CSAKGASSPLHF TGCAGTGCTAAGGGGGCAAGCTCACCCCTCCACTTT
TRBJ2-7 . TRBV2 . CASSEVLASFEQYF TGTGCCAGCAGTGAAGTGTTAGCCTCCTTCGAGCAGTACTTC
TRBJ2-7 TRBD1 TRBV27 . CASSLSLTGRYEQYF TGTGCCAGCAGTTTATCCTTGACAGGGCGATACGAGCAGTACTTC
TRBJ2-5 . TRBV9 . CASSVVGDNQETQYF TGTGCCAGCAGCGTAGTGGGGGACAACCAAGAGACCCAGTACTTC
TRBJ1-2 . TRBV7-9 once CARPKGNYGYTF TGTGCCAGGCCAAAGGGGAACTATGGCTACACCTTC
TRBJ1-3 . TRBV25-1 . CASRAAGHSGNTIYF TGTGCCAGCAGAGCGGCGGGCCACTCTGGAAACACCATATATTTT
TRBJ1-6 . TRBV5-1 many CASRQGDSPLHF TGCGCCAGCAGACAGGGTGATTCACCCCTCCACTTT
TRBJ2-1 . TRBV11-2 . CASSFWQGHEQFF TGTGCCAGCAGCTTTTGGCAGGGTCACGAGCAGTTCTTC
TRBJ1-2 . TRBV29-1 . CSVLEGLENGYTF TGCAGCGTACTCGAGGGGCTGGAGAACGGCTACACCTTC
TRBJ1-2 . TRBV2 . CASSRQDPLHGYTF TGTGCCAGCAGTAGACAGGACCCTCTCCATGGCTACACCTTC
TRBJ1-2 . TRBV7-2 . CAGSSGRDYGYTF TGTGCCGGCAGCTCGGGACGGGACTATGGCTACACCTTC
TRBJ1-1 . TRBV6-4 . CASSYRVTEAFF TGTGCCAGCAGTTACCGGGTCACTGAAGCTTTCTTT
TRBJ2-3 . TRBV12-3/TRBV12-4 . CASLQGGGTDTQYF TGTGCCAGTTTACAGGGTGGCGGCACAGATACGCAGTATTTT
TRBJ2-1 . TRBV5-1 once CASSPWGPGNNEQFF TGCGCCAGCAGCCCGTGGGGCCCCGGTAACAATGAGCAGTTCTTC
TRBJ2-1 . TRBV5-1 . CASSLIGTVEGNEQFF TGCGCCAGCAGCTTGATTGGGACAGTGGAGGGCAATGAGCAGTTCTTC
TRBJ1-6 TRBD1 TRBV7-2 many CASSAGTGASPLHF TGTGCCAGCAGCGCCGGGACAGGGGCCTCACCCCTCCACTTT
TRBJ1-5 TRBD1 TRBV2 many CASREGQGVGQPQHF TGTGCCAGCAGGGAGGGACAGGGAGTGGGTCAGCCCCAGCATTTT
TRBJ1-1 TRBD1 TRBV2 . CASRLLPDRLSEAFF TGTGCCAGCAGACTCCTACCGGACAGGCTTTCTGAAGCTTTCTTT
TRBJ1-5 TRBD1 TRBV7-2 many CASSLGQGSNQPQHF TGTGCCAGCAGCCTGGGACAGGGGAGCAATCAGCCCCAGCATTTT
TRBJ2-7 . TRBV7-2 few CASSRVGSYEQYF TGTGCCAGCAGCCGGGTGGGTTCCTACGAGCAGTACTTC
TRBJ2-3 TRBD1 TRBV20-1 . CSARGQAQSTDTQYF TGCAGTGCTAGGGGACAGGCTCAGAGCACAGATACGCAGTATTTT
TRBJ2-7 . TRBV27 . CASSSLHEQYF TGTGCCAGCAGTTCGCTGCACGAGCAGTACTTC
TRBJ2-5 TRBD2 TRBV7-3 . CASSLVALAGGPQTQYF TGTGCCAGCAGCTTGGTGGCCCTAGCGGGGGGGCCACAGACCCAGTACTTC
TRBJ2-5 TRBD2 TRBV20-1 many CSARSSGRETQYF TGCAGTGCTAGATCTAGCGGGAGAGAGACCCAGTACTTC
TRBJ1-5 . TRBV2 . CASGRAGQSYEHF TGTGCCAGCGGGCGTGCGGGACAATCCTACGAGCATTTT
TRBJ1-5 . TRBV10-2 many CASSDFRAFNQPQHF TGCGCCAGCAGTGATTTCAGGGCCTTCAATCAGCCCCAGCATTTT
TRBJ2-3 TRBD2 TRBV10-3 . CATSPRSGGVSSTDTQYF TGTGCCACGTCCCCGAGGAGCGGGGGGGTTTCTAGCACAGATACGCAGTATTTT
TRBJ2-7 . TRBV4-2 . CASSKATRDYEQYF TGTGCCAGCAGCAAAGCGACCAGGGACTACGAGCAGTACTTC
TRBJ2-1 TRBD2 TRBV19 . CASSNLAGGEQFF TGTGCCAGTAGTAATTTAGCGGGGGGTGAGCAGTTCTTC
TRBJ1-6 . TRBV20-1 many CSARPGNNSPLHF TGCAGTGCCCGCCCGGGGAATAATTCACCCCTCCACTTT
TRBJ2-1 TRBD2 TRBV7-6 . CASSWTSGTNEQFF TGTGCCAGCAGCTGGACTAGCGGAACCAATGAGCAGTTCTTC
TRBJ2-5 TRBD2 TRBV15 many CATSRDPGGVETQYF TGTGCCACCAGCAGAGATCCGGGGGGGGTGGAGACCCAGTACTTC
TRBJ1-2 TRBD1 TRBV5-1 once CASSLDRGIHGYTF TGCGCCAGCAGCTTGGACAGGGGGATCCATGGCTACACCTTC
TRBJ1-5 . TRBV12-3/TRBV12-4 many CASSPGPAQPQHF TGTGCCAGCAGTCCGGGCCCTGCACAGCCCCAGCATTTT
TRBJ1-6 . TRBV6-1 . CASSRTVYNSPLHF TGTGCCAGCAGCCGGACAGTCTATAATTCACCCCTCCACTTT